This TCR beta chain came from a study of shared clonotypes between healthy human individuals. Study in general: Donors, aged 18 to 49, were a couple of women and a few men.

Several immunoSEQ plates held equal portions of the genomic DNA taken from each subset. The protocol was immunoSEQ multiplex PCR, while the TCRdb copy is restricted to in-frame clones and leaves out a portion. The sample lists 2 million to 2.5 million clones, about 92% seen once, with approximately 0.4% in the top ten. Trimming removed 0 bases from V and 6 bases from J; junction bases left unmatched: 3. CDR3 length equals 15 residues. Germline V CDR1 and CDR2: SGDLS, YYNGEE. Nashville, Tennessee was home to all donors, each a Caucasian adult. This TCR was sampled from a man aged 18 to 29 in good health. Some clones in this sample may be carry-over from other donors' samples. The material sequenced was naive CD4+ T cells from PBMCs. As for subset: CD45RA+ positively selected. This chain connects TRBV9 to TRBJ2-1, with 10 bases that match TRBD2. The CDR3 here is CASSVESGRVNEQFF. The CDR3 nucleotides read TGTGCCAGCAGCGTAGAGAGCGGGAGGGTCAATGAGCAGTTCTTC.